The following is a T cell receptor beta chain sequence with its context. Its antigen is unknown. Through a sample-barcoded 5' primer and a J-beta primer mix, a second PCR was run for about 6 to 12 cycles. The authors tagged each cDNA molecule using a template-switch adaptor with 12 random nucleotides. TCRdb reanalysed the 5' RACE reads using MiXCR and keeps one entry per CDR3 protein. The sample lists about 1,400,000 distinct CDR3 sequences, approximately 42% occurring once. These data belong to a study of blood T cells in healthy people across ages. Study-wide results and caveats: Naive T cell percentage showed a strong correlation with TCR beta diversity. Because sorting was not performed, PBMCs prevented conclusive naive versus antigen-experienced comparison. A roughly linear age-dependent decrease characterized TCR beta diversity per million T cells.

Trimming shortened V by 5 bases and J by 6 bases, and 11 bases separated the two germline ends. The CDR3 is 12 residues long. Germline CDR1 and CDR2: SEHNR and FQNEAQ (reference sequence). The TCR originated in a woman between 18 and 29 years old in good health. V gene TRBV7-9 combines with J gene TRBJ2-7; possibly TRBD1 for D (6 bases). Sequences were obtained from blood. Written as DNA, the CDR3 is TGTGCCAGCAGCGAGACAGGTCGCGAGCAGTACTTC. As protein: CASSETGREQYF.